This record covers a single T cell receptor beta chain. Its target is unknown. Germline V gene data show CDR1 as MDHEN and CDR2 as SYDVKM. Trimming took 4 bases from V and 9 from J; bases not matched to a gene: 11. The CDR3 has 16 residues. This record belongs to a study of regulatory T cells. Amplification used 52 TRBV primers and 13 TRBJ primers. Assay used: immunoSEQ multiplex PCR; TCRdb lists only in-frame clones, some missing. The sample yields about 35,000 clones, about 89% seen once. Regulatory (CD25-high CD127-low) and conventional (CD25-low CD127-high) CD4+ T cells were sorted separately. General study results and limits: In CD3G-deficient patients, conventional CD4+ T cells were enriched for hydrophobic CDR3 residues at positions 6 and 7. Regulatory T cells showed the strongest V-J pair restriction and V/J gene skewing among patient repertoires.

The TCR was taken from a person under 30 with CD3G deficiency. Sequencing used conventional CD4+ T cells sorted from blood. The chain combines TRBV28 with TRBJ1-6; 8 nucleotides match TRBD1. In nucleotides, the CDR3 is TGTGCCAGCAGTTCGATCCGGACAGGGAAAGGTTCACCCCTCCACTTT. Amino acid sequence: CASSSIRTGKGSPLHF.